This T cell receptor beta chain came from a study of T cell changes during pregnancy in multiple sclerosis. TCRdb's table, derived via immunoSEQ multiplex PCR, lists solely in-frame clones and lacks some. The sample carries more than 25,000 clones, around 92% recorded once. The sequencing here drew on peripheral blood, taken in the first trimester of pregnancy. The receptor's source is a female donor in good health, enrolled as a control in a pregnancy study.

The CDR3 protein is CASSSGQGAYEQYF. The CDR3 nucleotides are TGTGCCAGCAGCTCGGGACAGGGCGCCTACGAGCAGTACTTC. The chain is built from TRBV9 and TRBJ2-7; 9 bases agree with TRBD1. This CDR3 is built from 14 residues. The germline CDR1 and CDR2 sequences are SGDLS and YYNGEE. V shed 4 bases, J shed 2 bases, and the junction held 4 bases outside the gene matches.